This T cell receptor beta chain was profiled in a study of blood T cell repertoires in COVID-19. CDR1 SGHAT and CDR2 FQNNGV come from the germline V gene. The CDR3 is 14 residues long. Trimming took 1 base from V and 4 from J, leaving 10 bases between them. In the original analysis: Nucleated cell number was recorded as an estimate derived from reference gene primer amplification. Libraries were prepared by immunoSEQ multiplex PCR; TCRdb keeps only in-frame clonotypes and omits some of them. The DNA gave D and trimming, while V, J and clone size come from that table. The table includes approximately 160,000 clones, about 83% detected once.

Source material: peripheral blood. J is TRBJ2-5 and V is TRBV11-2; a weak D match, TRBD1 (6 bases). The TCR comes from a man aged 35-49 years who had recovered from COVID-19. CDR3 in DNA: TGTGCCAGCAGCTTAGGTGGACAGAGAGAGACCCAGTACTTC. This gives the protein CASSLGGQRETQYF. Looking up the rest from reference TRBV11-2 and TRBJ2-5 gives the full variable domain: EAGVAQSPRYKIIEKRQSVAFWCNPISGHATLYWYQQILGQGPKLLIQFQNNGVVDDSQLPKDRFSAERLKGVDSTLKIQPAKLEDSAVYLCASSLGGQRETQYFGPGTRLLVL.